This paragraph covers one TCR beta chain sequence. Its antigen is undetermined. This entry belongs to a study of T-cell memory formation after mild COVID-19. As for the study in general: Largely, the TCR clusters proved donor specific. The study's findings and limits: In pre-infection memory, a portion of responding clones appeared, which suggested that cross-reactive memory joined. Contracting CD4+ clones were located mainly in CM and EM, and CD8+ clones in EMRA. CD4/CD8 balance characterized clones contracting day 15 to 85, and CD4+ skew characterized later expanders.

In TCRdb, the 5' RACE reads were re-called with MiXCR into one record per CDR3 protein. The top ten clones hold 20% to 25% of a sample with fewer than 400,000 distinct CDR3 sequences, 10% to 15% of them seen once. Germline trimming cut 5 bases from V and 1 base from J; bases unmatched to any gene: 14. Germline lookup yields CDR1 SGHAT and CDR2 FQNNGV. The CDR3 sequence is 17 residues long. Sequencing was carried out using PBMCs or a T cell subset sorted from them (not recorded which). The receptor comes from a man between 18 and 35 years old who had mild COVID-19 (a few samples of this study predate the infection). Cell type and time point are not known. The chain links TRBV11-2 to TRBJ2-7, with 7 bases aligning to TRBD2. Here the CDR3 DNA reads TGTGCCAGCAGCGCCGGGTCTAGCGGAATAATTTCCTACGAGCAGTACTTC. Protein product: CASSAGSSGIISYEQYF.